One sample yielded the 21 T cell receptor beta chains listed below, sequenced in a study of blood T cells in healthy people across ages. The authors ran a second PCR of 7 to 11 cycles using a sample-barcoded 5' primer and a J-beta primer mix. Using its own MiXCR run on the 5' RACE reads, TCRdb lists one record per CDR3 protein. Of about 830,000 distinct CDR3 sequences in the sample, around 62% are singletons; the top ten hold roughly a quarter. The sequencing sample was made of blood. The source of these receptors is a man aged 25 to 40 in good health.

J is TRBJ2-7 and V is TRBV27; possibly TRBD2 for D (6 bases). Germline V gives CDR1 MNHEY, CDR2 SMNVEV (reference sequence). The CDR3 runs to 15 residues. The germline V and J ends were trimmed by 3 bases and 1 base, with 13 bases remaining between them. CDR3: CASSFSAGLSYEQYF. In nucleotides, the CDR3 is TGTGCCAGCAGTTTCTCAGCGGGTTTATCCTACGAGCAGTACTTC.

CDR3 region: CASSLWGPNEQFF. Here the CDR3 DNA reads TGTGCCAGCAGCTTATGGGGGCCCAATGAGCAGTTCTTC. The chain couples TRBV7-3 to TRBJ2-1; possibly TRBD1 for D (6 bases). CDR3 length: 13 residues. Trimming left V 2 bases short and J 6 bases short, with 8 bases between. From germline, CDR1 is SGHTA and CDR2 FQGTGA.

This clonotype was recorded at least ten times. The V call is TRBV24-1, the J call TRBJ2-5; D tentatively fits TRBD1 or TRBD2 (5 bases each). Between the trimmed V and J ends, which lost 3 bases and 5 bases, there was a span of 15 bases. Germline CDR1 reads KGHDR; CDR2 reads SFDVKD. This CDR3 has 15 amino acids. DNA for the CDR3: TGTGCCACCAGTGATCCGGGACGGCTCGGGGAGACCCAGTACTTC. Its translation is CATSDPGRLGETQYF.

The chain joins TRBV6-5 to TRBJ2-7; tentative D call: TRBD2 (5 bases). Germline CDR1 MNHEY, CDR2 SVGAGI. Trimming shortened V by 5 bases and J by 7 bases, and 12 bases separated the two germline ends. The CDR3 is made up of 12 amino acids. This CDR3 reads CASSIVGGEQYF. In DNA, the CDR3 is TGTGCCAGCAGTATTGTAGGCGGGGAGCAGTACTTC.

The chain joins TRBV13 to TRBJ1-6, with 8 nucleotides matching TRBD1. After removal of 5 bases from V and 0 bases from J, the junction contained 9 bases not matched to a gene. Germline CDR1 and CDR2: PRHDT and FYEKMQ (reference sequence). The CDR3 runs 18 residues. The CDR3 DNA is TGTGCCAGCAGCGATATAAGGGACAGGAGCTCCTATAATTCACCCCTCCACTTT. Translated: CASSDIRDRSSYNSPLHF. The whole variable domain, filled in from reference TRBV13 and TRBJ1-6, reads AAGVIQSPRHLIKEKRETATLKCYPIPRHDTVYWYQQGPGQDPQFLISFYEKMQSDKGSIPDRFSAQQFSDYHSELNMSSLELGDSALYFCASSDIRDRSSYNSPLHFGNGTRLTVT.

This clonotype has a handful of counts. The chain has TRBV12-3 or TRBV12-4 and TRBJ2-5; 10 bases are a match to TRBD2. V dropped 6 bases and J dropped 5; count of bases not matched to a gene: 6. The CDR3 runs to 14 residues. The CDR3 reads CASRPGLARETQYF. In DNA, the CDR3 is TGTGCCAGCAGACCGGGACTAGCGAGGGAGACCCAGTACTTC.

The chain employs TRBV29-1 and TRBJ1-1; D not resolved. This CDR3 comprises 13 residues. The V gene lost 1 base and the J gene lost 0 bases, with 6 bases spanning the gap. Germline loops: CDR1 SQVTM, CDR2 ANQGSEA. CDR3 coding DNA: TGCAGCGTTGAAGGGCAGATGAACACTGAAGCTTTCTTT. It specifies CSVEGQMNTEAFF.

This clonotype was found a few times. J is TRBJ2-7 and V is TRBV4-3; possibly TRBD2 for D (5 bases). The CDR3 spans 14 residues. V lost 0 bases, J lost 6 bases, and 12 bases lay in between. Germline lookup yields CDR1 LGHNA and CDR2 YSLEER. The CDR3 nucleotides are TGCGCCAGCAGCCAAGACCGGAGGAGCTCCGAGCAGTACTTC. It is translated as CASSQDRRSSEQYF.

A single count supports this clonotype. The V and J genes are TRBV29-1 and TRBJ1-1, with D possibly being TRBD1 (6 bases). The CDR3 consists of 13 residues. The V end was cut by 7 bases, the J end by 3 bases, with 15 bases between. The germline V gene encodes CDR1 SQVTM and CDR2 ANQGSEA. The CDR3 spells CSGRRGADTEAFF. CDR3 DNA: TGCAGCGGTCGACGGGGGGCGGACACTGAAGCTTTCTTT. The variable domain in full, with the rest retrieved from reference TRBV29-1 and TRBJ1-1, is SAVISQKPSRDICQRGTSLTIQCQVDSQVTMMFWYRQQPGQSLTLIATANQGSEATYESGFVIDKFPISRPNLTFSTLTVSNMSPEDSSIYLCSGRRGADTEAFFGQGTRLTVV.

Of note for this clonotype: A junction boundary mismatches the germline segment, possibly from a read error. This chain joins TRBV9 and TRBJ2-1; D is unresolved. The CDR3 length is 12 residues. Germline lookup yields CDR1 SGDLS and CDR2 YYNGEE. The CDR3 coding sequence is TGTGCCGGCAGCGTAGTAGGGCGTGAGCAGTTCTTC. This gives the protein CAGSVVGREQFF.

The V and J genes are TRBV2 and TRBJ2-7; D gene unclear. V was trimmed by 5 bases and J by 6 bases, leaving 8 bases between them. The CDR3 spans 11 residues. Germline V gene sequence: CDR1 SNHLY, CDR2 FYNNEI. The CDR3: CASSTYGEQYF. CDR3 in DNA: TGTGCCAGCAGTACCTACGGCGAGCAGTACTTC.

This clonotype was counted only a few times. The CDR3 region is CSVGTGNSPLHF. The CDR3 bases are TGCAGCGTTGGGACAGGGAATTCACCCCTCCACTTT. The chain uses TRBV29-1 and TRBJ1-6, with 8 bases aligning to TRBD1. The CDR3 is made up of 12 amino acids. Germline V gives CDR1 SQVTM, CDR2 ANQGSEA. The V segment lost 4 bases and the J segment 7 bases; nucleotides outside the gene matches: 0.

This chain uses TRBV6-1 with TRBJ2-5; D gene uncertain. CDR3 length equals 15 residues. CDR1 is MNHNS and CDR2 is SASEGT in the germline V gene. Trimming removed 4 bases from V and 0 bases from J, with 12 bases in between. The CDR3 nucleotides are TGTGCCAGCAGTGCGATCCTAAAGTACCAAGAGACCCAGTACTTC. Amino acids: CASSAILKYQETQYF.

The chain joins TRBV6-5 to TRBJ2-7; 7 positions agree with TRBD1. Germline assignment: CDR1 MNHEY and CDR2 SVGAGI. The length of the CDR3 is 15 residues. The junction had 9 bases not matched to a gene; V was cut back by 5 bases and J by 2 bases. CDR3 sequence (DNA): TGTGCCAGCAGTGACGACAGGGTGGCCCCCTACGAGCAGTACTTC. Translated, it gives CASSDDRVAPYEQYF.

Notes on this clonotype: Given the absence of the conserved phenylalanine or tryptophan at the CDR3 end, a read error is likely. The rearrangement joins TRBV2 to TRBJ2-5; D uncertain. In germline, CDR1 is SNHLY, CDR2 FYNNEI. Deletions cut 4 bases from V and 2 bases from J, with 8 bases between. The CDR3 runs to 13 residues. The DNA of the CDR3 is TGTGCCAGCAGTGGGGCGGCACAAGAGACCCAGTACCTC. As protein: CASSGAAQETQYL.

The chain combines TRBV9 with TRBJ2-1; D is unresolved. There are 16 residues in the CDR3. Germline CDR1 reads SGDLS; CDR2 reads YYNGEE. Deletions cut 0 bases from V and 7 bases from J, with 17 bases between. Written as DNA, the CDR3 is TGTGCCAGCAGCGTAGGTAGTGAATACCCTAGGAATGAGCAGTTCTTC. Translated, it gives CASSVGSEYPRNEQFF.

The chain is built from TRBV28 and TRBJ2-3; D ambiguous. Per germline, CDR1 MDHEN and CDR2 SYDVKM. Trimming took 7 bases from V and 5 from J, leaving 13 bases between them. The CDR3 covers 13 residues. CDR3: CASNPGRGDTQYF. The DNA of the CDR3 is TGTGCCAGCAATCCCGGCCGAGGAGATACGCAGTATTTT.

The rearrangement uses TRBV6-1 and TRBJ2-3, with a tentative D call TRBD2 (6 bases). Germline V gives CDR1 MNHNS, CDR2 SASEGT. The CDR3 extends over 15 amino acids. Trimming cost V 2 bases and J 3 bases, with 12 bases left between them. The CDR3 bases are TGTGCCAGCAGTGAACAGGAGGGATTGACAGATACGCAGTATTTT. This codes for CASSEQEGLTDTQYF.

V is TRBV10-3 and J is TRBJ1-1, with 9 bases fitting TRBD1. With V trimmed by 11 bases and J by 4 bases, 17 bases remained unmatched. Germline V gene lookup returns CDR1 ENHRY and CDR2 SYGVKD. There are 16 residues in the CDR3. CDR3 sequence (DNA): TGTGCCTCATCGGCGGACAGGGGTGCCGGTGGCACTGAAGCTTTCTTT. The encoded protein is CASSADRGAGGTEAFF.

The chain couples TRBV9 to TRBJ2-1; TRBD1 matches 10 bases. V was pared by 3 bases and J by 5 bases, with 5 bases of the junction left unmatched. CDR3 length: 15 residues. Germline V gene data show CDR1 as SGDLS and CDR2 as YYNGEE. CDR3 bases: TGTGCCAGCAGCGCGGGACAGGGGCTACACAATGAGCAGTTCTTC. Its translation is CASSAGQGLHNEQFF.

The CDR3 loop is CASRAGQGWTGANVLTF. The CDR3 region has the DNA TGCGCCAGCAGGGCGGGACAGGGGTGGACTGGGGCCAACGTCCTGACTTTC. The rearrangement uses TRBV5-1 and TRBJ2-6; 10 nucleotides align to TRBD1. Germline loops: CDR1 SGHRS, CDR2 YFSETQ. The CDR3 spans 17 residues. The junction had 7 bases not matched to a gene; V was cut back by 5 bases and J by 2 bases.